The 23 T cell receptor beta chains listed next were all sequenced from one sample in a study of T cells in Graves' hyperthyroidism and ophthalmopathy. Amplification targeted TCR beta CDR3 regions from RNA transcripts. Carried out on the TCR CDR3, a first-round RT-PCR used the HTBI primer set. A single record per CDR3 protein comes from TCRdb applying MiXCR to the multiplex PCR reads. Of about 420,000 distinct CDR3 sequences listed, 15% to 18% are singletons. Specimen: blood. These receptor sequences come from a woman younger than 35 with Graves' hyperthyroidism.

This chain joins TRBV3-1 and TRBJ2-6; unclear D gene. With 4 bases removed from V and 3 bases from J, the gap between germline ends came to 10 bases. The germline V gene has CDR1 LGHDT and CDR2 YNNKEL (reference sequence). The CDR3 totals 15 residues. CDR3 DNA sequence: TGTGCCAGCAGCCCTTTGGCTGGTGGGGCCAACGTCCTGACTTTC. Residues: CASSPLAGGANVLTF.

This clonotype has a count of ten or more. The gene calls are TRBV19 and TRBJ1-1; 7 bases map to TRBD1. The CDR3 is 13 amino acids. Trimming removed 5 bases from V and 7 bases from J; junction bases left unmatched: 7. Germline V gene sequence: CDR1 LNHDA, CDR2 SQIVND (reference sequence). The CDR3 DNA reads TGTGCCAGTAGTCCTACCGGGACAGATGAAGCTTTCTTT. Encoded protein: CASSPTGTDEAFF.

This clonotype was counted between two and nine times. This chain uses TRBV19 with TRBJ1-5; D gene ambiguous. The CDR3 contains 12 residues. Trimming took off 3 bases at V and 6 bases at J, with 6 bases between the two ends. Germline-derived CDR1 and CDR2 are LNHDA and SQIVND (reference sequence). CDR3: CASSIWPQPQHF. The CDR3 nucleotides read TGTGCCAGTAGTATTTGGCCTCAGCCCCAGCATTTT.

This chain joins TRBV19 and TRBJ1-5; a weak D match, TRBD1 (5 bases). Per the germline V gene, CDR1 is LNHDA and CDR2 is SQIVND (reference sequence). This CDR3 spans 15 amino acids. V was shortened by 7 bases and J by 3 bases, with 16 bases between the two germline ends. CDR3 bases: TGTGCCAGTACCCTGGGACGGGGAGACAATCAGCCCCAGCATTTT. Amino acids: CASTLGRGDNQPQHF.

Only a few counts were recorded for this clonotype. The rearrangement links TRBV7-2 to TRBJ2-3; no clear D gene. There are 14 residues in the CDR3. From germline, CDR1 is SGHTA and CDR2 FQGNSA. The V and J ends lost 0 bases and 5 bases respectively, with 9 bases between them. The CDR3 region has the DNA TGTGCCAGCAGCTTAGCGTATGGTAAAGATACGCAGTATTTT. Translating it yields CASSLAYGKDTQYF.

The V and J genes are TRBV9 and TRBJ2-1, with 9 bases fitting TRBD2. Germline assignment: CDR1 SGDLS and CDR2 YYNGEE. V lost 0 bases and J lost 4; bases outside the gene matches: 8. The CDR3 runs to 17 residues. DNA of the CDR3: TGTGCCAGCAGCGTAGCCTCTAGCGGGGTGCGGTACAATGAGCAGTTCTTC. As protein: CASSVASSGVRYNEQFF. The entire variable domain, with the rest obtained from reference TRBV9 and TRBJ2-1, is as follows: DSGVTQTPKHLITATGQRVTLRCSPRSGDLSVYWYQQSLDQGLQFLIQYYNGEERAKGNILERFSAQQFPDLHSELNLSSLELGDSALYFCASSVASSGVRYNEQFFGPGTRLTVL.

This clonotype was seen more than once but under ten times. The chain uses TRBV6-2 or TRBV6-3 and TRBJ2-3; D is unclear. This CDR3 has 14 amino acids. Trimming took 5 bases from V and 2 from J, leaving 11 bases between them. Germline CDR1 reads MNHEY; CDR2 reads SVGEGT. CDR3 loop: CASSAGMATDTQYF. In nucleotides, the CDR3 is TGTGCCAGCAGTGCAGGAATGGCCACAGATACGCAGTATTTT.

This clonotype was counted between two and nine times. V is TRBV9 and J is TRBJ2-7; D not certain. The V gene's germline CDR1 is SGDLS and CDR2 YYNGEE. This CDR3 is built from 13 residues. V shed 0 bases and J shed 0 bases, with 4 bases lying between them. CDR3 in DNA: TGTGCCAGCAGCGTAGCTACCTCCTACGAGCAGTACTTC. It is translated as CASSVATSYEQYF.

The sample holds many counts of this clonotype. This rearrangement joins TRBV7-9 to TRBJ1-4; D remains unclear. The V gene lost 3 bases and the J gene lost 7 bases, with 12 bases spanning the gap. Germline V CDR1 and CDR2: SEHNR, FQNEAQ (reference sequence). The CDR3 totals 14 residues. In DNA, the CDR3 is TGTGCCAGCAGCTTGGGGTTGGGCGGTGAAAAACTGTTTTTT. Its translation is CASSLGLGGEKLFF.

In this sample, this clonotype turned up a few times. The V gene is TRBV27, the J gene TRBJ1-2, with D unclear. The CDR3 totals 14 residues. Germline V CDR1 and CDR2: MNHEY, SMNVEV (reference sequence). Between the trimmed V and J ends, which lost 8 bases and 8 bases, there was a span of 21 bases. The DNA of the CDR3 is TGTGCCAGCCGACCGACGGGGTCAAGGCAAGGCTACACCTTC. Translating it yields CASRPTGSRQGYTF.

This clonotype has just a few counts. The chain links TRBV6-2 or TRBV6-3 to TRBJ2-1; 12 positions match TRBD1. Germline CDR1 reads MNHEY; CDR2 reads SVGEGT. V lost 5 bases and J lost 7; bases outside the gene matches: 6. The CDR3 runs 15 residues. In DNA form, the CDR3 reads TGTGCCAGCAGTCCCGGGACAGGGGGCTGGAATGAGCAGTTCTTC. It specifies CASSPGTGGWNEQFF.

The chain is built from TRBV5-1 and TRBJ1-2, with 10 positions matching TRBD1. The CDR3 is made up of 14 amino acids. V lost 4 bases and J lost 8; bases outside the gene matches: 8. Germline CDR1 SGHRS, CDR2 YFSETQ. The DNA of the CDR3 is TGCGCCAGCAGCCACGACAGGGGGCTCGAGGGCTACACCTTC. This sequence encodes CASSHDRGLEGYTF.

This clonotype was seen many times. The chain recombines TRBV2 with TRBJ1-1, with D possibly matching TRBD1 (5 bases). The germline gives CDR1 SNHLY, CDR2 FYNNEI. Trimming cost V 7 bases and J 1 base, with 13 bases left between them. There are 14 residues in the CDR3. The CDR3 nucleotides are TGTGCCAGCACCGACAGATGGAAGAACACTGAAGCTTTCTTT. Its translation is CASTDRWKNTEAFF.

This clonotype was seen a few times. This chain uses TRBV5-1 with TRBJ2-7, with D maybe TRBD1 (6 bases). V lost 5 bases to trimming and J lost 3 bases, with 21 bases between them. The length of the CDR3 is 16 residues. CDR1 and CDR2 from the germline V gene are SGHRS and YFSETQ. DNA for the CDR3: TGCGCCAGCAGACGAACTTTAAACAGGGCTGACTACGAGCAGTACTTC. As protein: CASRRTLNRADYEQYF. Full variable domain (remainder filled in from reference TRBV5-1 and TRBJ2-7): KAGVTQTPRYLIKTRGQQVTLSCSPISGHRSVSWYQQTPGQGLQFLFEYFSETQRNKGNFPGRFSGRQFSNSRSEMNVSTLELGDSALYLCASRRTLNRADYEQYFGPGTRLTVT.

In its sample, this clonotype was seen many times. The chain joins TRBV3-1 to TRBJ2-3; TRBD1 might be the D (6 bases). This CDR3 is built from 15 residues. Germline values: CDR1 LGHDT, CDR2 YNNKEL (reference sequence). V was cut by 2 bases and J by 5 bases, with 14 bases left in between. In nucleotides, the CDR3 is TGTGCCAGCAGCCAAACGACAGGCCTCGGAGATACGCAGTATTTT. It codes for CASSQTTGLGDTQYF.

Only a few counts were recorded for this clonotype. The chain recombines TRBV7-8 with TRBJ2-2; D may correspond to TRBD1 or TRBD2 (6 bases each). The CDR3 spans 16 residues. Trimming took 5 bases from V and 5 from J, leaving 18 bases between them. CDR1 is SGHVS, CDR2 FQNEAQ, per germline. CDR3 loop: CASSRLRGASTGELFF. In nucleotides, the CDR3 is TGTGCCAGCAGCAGGTTAAGGGGGGCGAGTACCGGGGAGCTGTTTTTT.

CDR3 coding DNA: TGTGCCAGCAGTCTACTAGCGGGAGTTGCAGATACGCAGTATTTT. Translation: CASSLLAGVADTQYF. J is TRBJ2-3 and V is TRBV27; 11 bases agree with TRBD2. CDR1 and CDR2 (germline): MNHEY, SMNVEV (reference sequence). Germline trimming cut 5 bases from V and 4 bases from J; bases unmatched to any gene: 5. CDR3 size: 15 residues.

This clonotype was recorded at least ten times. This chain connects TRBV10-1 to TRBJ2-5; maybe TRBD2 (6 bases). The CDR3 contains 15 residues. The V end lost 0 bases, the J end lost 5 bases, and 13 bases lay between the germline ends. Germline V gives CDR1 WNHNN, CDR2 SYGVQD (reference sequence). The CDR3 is CASSESLTSPETQYF. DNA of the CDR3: TGCGCCAGCAGTGAGTCGTTAACTAGCCCGGAGACCCAGTACTTC.

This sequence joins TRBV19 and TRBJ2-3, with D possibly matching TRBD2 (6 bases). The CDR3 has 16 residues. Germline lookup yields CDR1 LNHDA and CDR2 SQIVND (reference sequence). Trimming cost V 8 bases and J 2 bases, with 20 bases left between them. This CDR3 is CASGPVTGVATDTQYF. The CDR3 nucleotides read TGTGCCAGTGGTCCTGTAACGGGAGTAGCCACAGATACGCAGTATTTT.

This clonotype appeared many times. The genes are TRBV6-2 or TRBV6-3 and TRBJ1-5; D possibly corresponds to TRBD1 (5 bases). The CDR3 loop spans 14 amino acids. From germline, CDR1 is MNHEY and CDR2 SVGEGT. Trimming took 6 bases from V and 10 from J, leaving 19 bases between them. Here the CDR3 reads CASRYTGTWVPQHF. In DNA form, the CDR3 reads TGTGCCAGCAGATACACGGGGACTTGGGTTCCCCAGCATTTT.

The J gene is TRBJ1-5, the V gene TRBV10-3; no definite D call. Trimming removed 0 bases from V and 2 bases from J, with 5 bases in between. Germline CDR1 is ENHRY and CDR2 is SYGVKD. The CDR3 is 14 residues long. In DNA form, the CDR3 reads TGTGCCATCAGTGAGTCGCAGGGCAATCAGCCCCAGCATTTT. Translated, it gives CAISESQGNQPQHF.

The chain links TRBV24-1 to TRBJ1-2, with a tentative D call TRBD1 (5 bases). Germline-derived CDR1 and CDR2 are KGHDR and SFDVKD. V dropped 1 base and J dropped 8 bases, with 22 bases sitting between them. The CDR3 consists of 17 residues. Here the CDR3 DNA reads TGTGCCACCAGTGATTTAAAATCCAGGGTTAGTGTATGCGGCTACACCTTC. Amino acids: CATSDLKSRVSVCGYTF.

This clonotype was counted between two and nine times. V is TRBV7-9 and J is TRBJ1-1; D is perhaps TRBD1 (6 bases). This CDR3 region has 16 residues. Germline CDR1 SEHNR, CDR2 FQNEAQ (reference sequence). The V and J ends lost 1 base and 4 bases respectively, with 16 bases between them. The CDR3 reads CASSLGSGAPGTEAFF. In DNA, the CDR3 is TGTGCCAGCAGCTTAGGGTCGGGGGCCCCGGGCACTGAAGCTTTCTTT.